Listed below are T cell receptor beta chains from one sample, sequenced in a study of blood T cell repertoires in COVID-19. Using immunoSEQ multiplex PCR, the repertoire was profiled, and TCRdb retains in-frame clones only, with some absent. The repertoire includes 300,000 to 350,000 clones, roughly 90% of them detected once, and more than 8.5% sits in the top ten. Sequencing input: PBMCs or T cells enriched from blood (not recorded which). All receptors derive from a woman aged 18-30 years who had recovered from COVID-19. Each CDR3 is given with its conserved first and last residue.

J | V | CDR3
TRBJ2-1 | TRBV28 | CASSLSLAGYNEQFF
TRBJ2-2 | TRBV28 | CASSFYRYTGELFF
TRBJ1-2 | TRBV3-1/TRBV3-2 | CASSRRTGGVYGYTF
TRBJ1-1 | TRBV4-1 | CASSLAMNTEAFF
TRBJ2-1 | TRBV5-6 | CASSPGLAGVYNEQFF
TRBJ2-4 | TRBV4-1 | CASSQDGSPSQYF
TRBJ1-2 | TRBV27 | CASSFIGTGVSGDYGYTF
TRBJ1-2 | TRBV19 | CASSILAVGGIYGYTF
TRBJ2-7 | TRBV19 | CASSIQGTYEQYF
TRBJ2-1 | TRBV27 | CASSYFPSGGYNEQFF
TRBJ1-1 | TRBV7-2 | CASSPKDRESSTEAFF
TRBJ1-4 | TRBV5-1 | CASSLAGTPDEKLFF
TRBJ1-5 | TRBV18 | CASSPTGYNQPQHF
TRBJ2-2 | TRBV7-9 | CASSFNPRGTGELFF
TRBJ1-2 | TRBV4-1 | CASSQVKPGQGHGYTF
TRBJ1-4 | TRBV28 | CASSWDIGKLFF
TRBJ1-5 | TRBV6-5 | CASRGSVQPQHF
TRBJ1-2 | TRBV12-3/TRBV12-4 | CASRLTSNYGYTF
TRBJ1-2 | TRBV19 | CASTLEGTYGYTF
TRBJ2-3 | TRBV7-2 | CASSPGTSGGRTDTQYF
TRBJ2-1 | TRBV4-3 | CASSTRRGPPYNEQFF
TRBJ1-5 | TRBV30 | CAFRGYSNQPQHF